Listed below are T cell receptor beta chains from one sample, sequenced in a study of blood T cell repertoires in COVID-19. TCRdb's copy holds only in-frame clones and misses some; the assay was immunoSEQ multiplex PCR. In the table there are around 140,000 clones, about 87% of which are singletons. Material for sequencing was PBMCs or T cells enriched from blood (not recorded which). The receptors shown here come from a man aged 45-60 years in a cohort exposed to, infected with or recovered from COVID-19 (not recorded which). Both conserved end residues are part of each CDR3. A D gene is named only where the DNA matches it firmly. Clone size is given for some rows only: seen once, a few or many times, or a class if the clone is expanded.

few TRBJ1-1 NA TRBV4-2 TGTGCCAGCAGCCAAGAAGGAGCCGGGGGGTACACTGAAGCTTTCTTT CASSQEGAGGYTEAFF
few TRBJ2-7 TRBD2 TRBV7-8 TGTGCCAGCAGCTTAGTCGGGTCAGGCGGGAGGATAAACGAGCAGTACTTC CASSLVGSGGRINEQYF
NA TRBJ2-3 TRBD2 TRBV28 TGTGCCAGCAGTTTATGGGGGACTAGCGAAAGCACAGATACGCAGTATTTT CASSLWGTSESTDTQYF
NA TRBJ2-7 NA TRBV12-3/TRBV12-4 TGTGCCAGCAGAGGGACGGAGGGATTCGAGCAGTACTTC CASRGTEGFEQYF
NA TRBJ1-3 NA TRBV7-2 TGTGCCAGCAGCTCACAGGCGACCTCTGGAAACACCATATATTTT CASSSQATSGNTIYF
NA TRBJ2-7 TRBD2 TRBV7-3 TGTGCCAGCAGCTTACATGTAGCGGGAGGGCCGGACGAGCAGTACTTC CASSLHVAGGPDEQYF
NA TRBJ2-7 NA TRBV11-2 TGTGCCAGCAGCTTAGCCAGGGTGTTGGACGAGCAGTACTTC CASSLARVLDEQYF
NA TRBJ2-7 TRBD2 TRBV27 TGTGCCAGCAATCCATACAGCGGGAGTCTGAACGAGCAGTACTTC CASNPYSGSLNEQYF
NA TRBJ1-3 NA TRBV7-2 TGTGCCAGCAGCTTAGGGACCCGGTGGGGCGGAAACACCATATATTTT CASSLGTRWGGNTIYF
NA TRBJ2-2 NA TRBV9 TGTGCCAGCAGTGCCCACCTGGCGGGGATTAACACCGGGGAGCTGTTTTTT CASSAHLAGINTGELFF
NA TRBJ2-5 TRBD2 TRBV19 TGTGCCAGTAGTAGCGGGAGGGGGGGCTACCAAGAGACCCAGTACTTC CASSSGRGGYQETQYF
NA TRBJ1-2 TRBD1 TRBV6-2/TRBV6-3 TGTGCCAGCAGTTACGGGACAGGAATCTATGGCTACACCTTC CASSYGTGIYGYTF
NA TRBJ1-5 TRBD1 TRBV2 TGTGCCAGCAGTAAACAACAGGGGCTCGCTCAGCCCCAGCATTTT CASSKQQGLAQPQHF
NA TRBJ2-2 NA TRBV2 TGTGCCAGCAGCCCGCCCACAGGTATCGGGGAGCTGTTTTTT CASSPPTGIGELFF
NA TRBJ1-2 NA TRBV27 TGTGCCAGCAGTGATTCAACGACAGATGGCTACACCTTC CASSDSTTDGYTF
NA TRBJ2-7 NA TRBV2 TGTGCCAACTCTCGACAGGGAGGATGGGAGCAGTACTTC CANSRQGGWEQYF
NA TRBJ2-7 NA TRBV6-5 TGTGCCAGCAGCGCCAGGGGAGGGCCCTACGAGCAGTACTTC CASSARGGPYEQYF
NA TRBJ2-5 NA TRBV24-1 TGTGCCACCAGTGATGGAGAAGAGACCCAGTACTTC CATSDGEETQYF
many TRBJ1-1 NA TRBV12-3/TRBV12-4 TGTGCCAGCAGTTTACGGGGGGGCACTGAAGCTTTCTTT CASSLRGGTEAFF
NA TRBJ1-1 TRBD1 TRBV28 TGTGCCAGCAGTTTGCTCGGACAGGGAATGAACACTGAAGCTTTCTTT CASSLLGQGMNTEAFF
few TRBJ1-1 NA TRBV12-3/TRBV12-4 TGTGCCAGCTGCCCACAGGGTACCCCTGAAGCTTTCTTT CASCPQGTPEAFF
NA TRBJ2-1 NA TRBV4-1 TGCGCCAGCAGCCGATTGGACACCTTCAATGAGCAGTTCTTC CASSRLDTFNEQFF
NA TRBJ2-2 NA TRBV14 TGTGCCAGCAGCCAAGTGACGGGGAACACCGGGGAGCTGTTTTTT CASSQVTGNTGELFF
NA TRBJ2-7 NA TRBV10-1 TGCGCCAGCAGCGACACCAGCTCCTACGAGCAGTACTTC CASSDTSSYEQYF
NA TRBJ1-3 NA TRBV15 TGTGCCACCAGCAGAGACCGACTGGAAGGAAACACCATATATTTT CATSRDRLEGNTIYF
NA TRBJ2-7 TRBD2 TRBV18 TGTGCCAGCTCACCACTTCGGGAGGGCCTTAACGAGCAGTACTTC CASSPLREGLNEQYF
NA TRBJ1-1 NA TRBV18 TGTGCCAGCTCACCGAATACAGGGCTCTCTGAAGCTTTCTTT CASSPNTGLSEAFF
NA TRBJ2-3 NA TRBV4-3 TGCGCCAGCAGCCAAGACGGTCTTCGCACAGATACGCAGTATTTT CASSQDGLRTDTQYF
NA TRBJ2-1 TRBD2 TRBV7-3 TGTGCCAGCAGCTTATTAGGGCGGGAGAGGGATGAGCAGTTCTTC CASSLLGRERDEQFF